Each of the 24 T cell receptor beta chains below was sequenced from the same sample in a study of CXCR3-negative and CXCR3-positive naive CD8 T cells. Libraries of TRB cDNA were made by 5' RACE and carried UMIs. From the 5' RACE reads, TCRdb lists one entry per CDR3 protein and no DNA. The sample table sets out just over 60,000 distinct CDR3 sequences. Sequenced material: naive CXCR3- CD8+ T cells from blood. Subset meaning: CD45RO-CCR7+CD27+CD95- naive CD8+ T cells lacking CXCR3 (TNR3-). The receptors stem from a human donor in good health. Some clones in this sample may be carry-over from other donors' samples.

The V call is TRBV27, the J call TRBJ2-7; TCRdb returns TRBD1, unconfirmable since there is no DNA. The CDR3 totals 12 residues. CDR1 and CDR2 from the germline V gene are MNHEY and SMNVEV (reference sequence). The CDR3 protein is CASSNLGGEQYF.

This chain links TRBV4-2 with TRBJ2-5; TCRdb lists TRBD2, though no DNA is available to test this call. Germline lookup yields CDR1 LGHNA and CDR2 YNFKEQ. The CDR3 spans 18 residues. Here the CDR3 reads CASSPRTSGSLVRETQYF.

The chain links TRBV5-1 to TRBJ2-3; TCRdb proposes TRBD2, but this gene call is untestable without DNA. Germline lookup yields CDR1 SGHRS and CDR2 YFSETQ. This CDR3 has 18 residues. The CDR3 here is CASSLGLAGGDGTDTQYF.

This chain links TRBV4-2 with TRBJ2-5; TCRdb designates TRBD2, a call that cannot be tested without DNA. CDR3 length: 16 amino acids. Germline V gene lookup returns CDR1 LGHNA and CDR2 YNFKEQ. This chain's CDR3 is CASSQDPQDTQETQYF.

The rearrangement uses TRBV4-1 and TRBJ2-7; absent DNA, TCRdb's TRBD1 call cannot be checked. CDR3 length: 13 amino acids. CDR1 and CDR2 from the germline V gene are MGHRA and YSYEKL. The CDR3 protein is CASSQAGRYEQYF.

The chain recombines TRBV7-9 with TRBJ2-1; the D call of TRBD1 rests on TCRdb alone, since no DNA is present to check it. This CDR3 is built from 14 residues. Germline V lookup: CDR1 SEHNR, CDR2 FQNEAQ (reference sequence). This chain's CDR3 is CASSLTGGDNEQFF.

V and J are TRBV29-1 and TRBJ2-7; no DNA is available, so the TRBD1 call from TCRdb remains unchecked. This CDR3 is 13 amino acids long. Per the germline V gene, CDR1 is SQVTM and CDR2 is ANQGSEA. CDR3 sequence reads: CSVPGDIPYEQYF.

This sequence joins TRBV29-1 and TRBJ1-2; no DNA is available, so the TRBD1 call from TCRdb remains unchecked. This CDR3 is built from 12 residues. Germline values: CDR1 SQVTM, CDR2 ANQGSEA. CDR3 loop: CSILTGVDGYTF.

CDR3: CASSSETGSLGVEDFF. The chain joins TRBV5-1 to TRBJ1-1; the D call of TRBD1 rests on TCRdb alone, since no DNA is present to check it. The CDR3 is 16 amino acids. The germline V gene has CDR1 SGHRS and CDR2 YFSETQ.

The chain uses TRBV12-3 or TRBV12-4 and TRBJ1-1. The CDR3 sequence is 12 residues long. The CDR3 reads CASSFGQPEAFF.

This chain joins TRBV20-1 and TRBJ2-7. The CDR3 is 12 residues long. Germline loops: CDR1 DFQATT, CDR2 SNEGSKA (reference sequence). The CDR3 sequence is CSASMVSYEQYF.

CDR3 in amino acids: CASSPGEDTEAFF. The chain carries TRBV12-3 or TRBV12-4 and TRBJ1-1; TCRdb proposes TRBD1, but this gene call is untestable without DNA. The CDR3 extends over 13 amino acids.

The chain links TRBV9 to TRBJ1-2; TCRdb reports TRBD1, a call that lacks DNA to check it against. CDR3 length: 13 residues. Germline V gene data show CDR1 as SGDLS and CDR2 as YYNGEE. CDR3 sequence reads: CASSQSGERGYTF.

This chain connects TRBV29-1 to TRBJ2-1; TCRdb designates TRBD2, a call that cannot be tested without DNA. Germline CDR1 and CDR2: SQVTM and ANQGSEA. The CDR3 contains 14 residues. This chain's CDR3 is CSILAGEERNEQFF.

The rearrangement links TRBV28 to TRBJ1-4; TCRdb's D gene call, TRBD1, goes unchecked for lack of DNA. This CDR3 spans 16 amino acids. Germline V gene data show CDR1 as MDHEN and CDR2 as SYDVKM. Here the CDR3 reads CASSQTPGQINEKLFF.

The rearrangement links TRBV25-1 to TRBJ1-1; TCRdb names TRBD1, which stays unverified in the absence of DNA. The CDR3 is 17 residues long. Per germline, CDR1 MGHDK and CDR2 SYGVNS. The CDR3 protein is CASSGGQQDSLNTEAFF.

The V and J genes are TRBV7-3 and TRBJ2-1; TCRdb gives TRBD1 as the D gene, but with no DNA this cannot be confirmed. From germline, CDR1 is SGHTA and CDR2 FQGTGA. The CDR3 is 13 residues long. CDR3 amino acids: CASSLGEWNEQFF. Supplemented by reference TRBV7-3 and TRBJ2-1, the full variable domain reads GAGVSQTPSNKVTEKGKYVELRCDPISGHTALYWYRQSLGQGPEFLIYFQGTGAADDSGLPNDRFFAVRPEGSVSTLKIQRTERGDSAVYLCASSLGEWNEQFFGPGTRLTVL.

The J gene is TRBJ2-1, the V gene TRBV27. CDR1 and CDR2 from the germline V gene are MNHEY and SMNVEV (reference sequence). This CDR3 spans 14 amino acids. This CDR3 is CASSLSGSHNEQFF.

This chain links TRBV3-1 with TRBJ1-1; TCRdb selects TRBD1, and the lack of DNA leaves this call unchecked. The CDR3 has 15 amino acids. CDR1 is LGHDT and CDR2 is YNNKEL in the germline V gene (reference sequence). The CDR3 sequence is CASSPQGTVNTEAFF.

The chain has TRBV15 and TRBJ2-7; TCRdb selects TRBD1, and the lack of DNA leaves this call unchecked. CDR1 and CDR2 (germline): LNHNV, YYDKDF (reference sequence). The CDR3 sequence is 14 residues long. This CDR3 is CATSREGAPNEQYF.

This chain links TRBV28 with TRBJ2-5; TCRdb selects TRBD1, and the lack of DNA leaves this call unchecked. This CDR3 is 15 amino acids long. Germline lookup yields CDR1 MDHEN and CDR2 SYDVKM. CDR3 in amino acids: CASSLSLAVQETQYF.

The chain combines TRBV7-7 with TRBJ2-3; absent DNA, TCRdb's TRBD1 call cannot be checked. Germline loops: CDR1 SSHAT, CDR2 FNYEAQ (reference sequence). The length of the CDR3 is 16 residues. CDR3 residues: CASSPISGVATDTQYF.

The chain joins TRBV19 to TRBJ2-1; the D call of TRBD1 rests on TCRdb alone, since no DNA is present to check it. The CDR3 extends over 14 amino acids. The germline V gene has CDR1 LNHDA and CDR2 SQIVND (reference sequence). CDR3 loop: CASSIPGQDNEQFF.

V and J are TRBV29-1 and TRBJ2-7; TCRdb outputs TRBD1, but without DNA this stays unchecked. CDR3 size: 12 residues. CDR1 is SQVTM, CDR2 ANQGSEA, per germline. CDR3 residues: CSVEFRAQEQYF.